This paragraph reports one T cell receptor beta chain. Its antigen is as yet unknown. The data were taken from a study of shared clonotypes between healthy human individuals. Study details: CD4 naive and memory got three plates each, CD8 naive two, CD8 memory one.

Losses at the gene ends were 5 bases for V and 5 bases for J; bases not matched to a gene: 8. The germline V gene has CDR1 MGHRA and CDR2 YSYEKL. This CDR3 has 16 residues. Study-wide results and caveats: Among donors, the sharing of clonotypes was expected to be influenced by sequencing depth. Sorted-subset sequencing was shown by rarefaction to be incomplete despite large depth.

Assay used: immunoSEQ multiplex PCR; TCRdb lists only in-frame clones, some missing. The repertoire holds roughly 1.5 million clones, nearly 99% seen once, with about 0.45% in the top ten. The chain carries TRBV4-1 and TRBJ2-5; 13 positions agree with TRBD2. Specimen: naive CD4+ T cells sorted from blood. Subset given: CD45RA+ positively selected. The sequence derives from a man under 40 in good health. As DNA, the CDR3 is TGCGCCAGCAGCTCCCGACTAGCGGGAGGACTGGAGACCCAGTACTTC. It is translated as CASSSRLAGGLETQYF.